Listed below are T cell receptor beta chains from one sample, sequenced in a study of shared clonotypes between healthy human individuals. Generated by immunoSEQ multiplex PCR, the TCRdb table keeps only in-frame clones and is missing some. The sample includes about 2.3 million clones, 85% to 95% of them seen just once. The material sequenced was naive CD4+ T cells from PBMCs. These receptors were taken from a man in his late teens or twenties in good health. Some clones in this sample may be carry-over from other donors' samples. Both conserved end residues are part of each CDR3. A D gene is named only where the DNA matches it firmly. Expanded clones are given a class, and other clones once, few, many or no size at all.

cdr3_nt: TGTGCCAGCAGCCTGACTAGCGGGAGCAACGAGCAGTACTTC
cdr3_aa: CASSLTSGSNEQYF
clone_size: -
j_call: TRBJ2-7
d_call: TRBD2
v_call: TRBV2

cdr3_nt: TGTGCCAGTAGTATGGGCCAGCAAGGGGGTCAGCCCCAGCATTTT
cdr3_aa: CASSMGQQGGQPQHF
clone_size: -
j_call: TRBJ1-5
d_call: -
v_call: TRBV19

cdr3_nt: TGTGCCAGCAGTTATAGGGGGAGAAGCTATGGCTACACCTTC
cdr3_aa: CASSYRGRSYGYTF
clone_size: once
j_call: TRBJ1-2
d_call: -
v_call: TRBV6-5

cdr3_nt: TGTGCCAGCAGCCGAGGGGTGGAAGCTAACTATGGCTACACCTTC
cdr3_aa: CASSRGVEANYGYTF
clone_size: -
j_call: TRBJ1-2
d_call: -
v_call: TRBV7-9

cdr3_nt: TGTGCCAGCACCGGACTAGCGGGAGGTCCCGACTGGGAGACCCAGTACTTC
cdr3_aa: CASTGLAGGPDWETQYF
clone_size: -
j_call: TRBJ2-5
d_call: TRBD2
v_call: TRBV7-9

cdr3_nt: TGTGCCAGCAGCCCGAGGGACAGGGGTAACGACGAGCAGTACTTC
cdr3_aa: CASSPRDRGNDEQYF
clone_size: -
j_call: TRBJ2-7
d_call: TRBD1
v_call: TRBV7-8

cdr3_nt: TGTGCCAGCAGCGCATACCGGGACACGGCGTTTCCGTACTTC
cdr3_aa: CASSAYRDTAFPYF
clone_size: -
j_call: TRBJ2-7
d_call: -
v_call: TRBV7-8

cdr3_nt: TGTGCCATCCGGACGGCCCGGGGTGAGCAGTTCTTC
cdr3_aa: CAIRTARGEQFF
clone_size: -
j_call: TRBJ2-1
d_call: -
v_call: TRBV10-3

cdr3_nt: TGTGCCAGCAGTTACTCGTTGACGTACGAGCAGTACTTC
cdr3_aa: CASSYSLTYEQYF
clone_size: once
j_call: TRBJ2-7
d_call: -
v_call: TRBV6-6

cdr3_nt: TGTGCCAGCAGCGTAGAGTCGTACGGGGGAGAGACCCAGTACTTC
cdr3_aa: CASSVESYGGETQYF
clone_size: -
j_call: TRBJ2-5
d_call: -
v_call: TRBV9

cdr3_nt: TGCGCCAGCAGCGAGCCGAGTGGGGAGCAGTACTTC
cdr3_aa: CASSEPSGEQYF
clone_size: -
j_call: TRBJ2-7
d_call: -
v_call: TRBV5-1

cdr3_nt: TGTGCCAGCAGCCCCAGCGGGACTAGCTCCTACGAGCAGTACTTC
cdr3_aa: CASSPSGTSSYEQYF
clone_size: -
j_call: TRBJ2-7
d_call: TRBD2
v_call: TRBV28

cdr3_nt: TGTGCCAGCAGCGTAGGGACTAGCGTCTACAATGAGCAGTTCTTC
cdr3_aa: CASSVGTSVYNEQFF
clone_size: -
j_call: TRBJ2-1
d_call: TRBD2
v_call: TRBV5-6

cdr3_nt: TGTGCCAGCAGCTTACAGGGGCAGACCCAGTACTTC
cdr3_aa: CASSLQGQTQYF
clone_size: -
j_call: TRBJ2-5
d_call: -
v_call: TRBV11-2

cdr3_nt: TGTGCCAGCAGTTTGGGAAGGTCGAGGAATCAGCCCCAGCATTTT
cdr3_aa: CASSLGRSRNQPQHF
clone_size: -
j_call: TRBJ1-5
d_call: -
v_call: TRBV27

cdr3_nt: TGTGCCAGTAGTATACGTCCCAGCAATTGGGATCAGCCCCAGCATTTT
cdr3_aa: CASSIRPSNWDQPQHF
clone_size: -
j_call: TRBJ1-5
d_call: -
v_call: TRBV19

cdr3_nt: TGTGCCAGCAGCTCGACCCTCTCTAGCGGGAGTGGAGAGACCCAGTACTTC
cdr3_aa: CASSSTLSSGSGETQYF
clone_size: -
j_call: TRBJ2-5
d_call: TRBD2
v_call: TRBV5-6

cdr3_nt: TGTGCCAGCAGCTTCACAGACTCTGGAAACACCATATATTTT
cdr3_aa: CASSFTDSGNTIYF
clone_size: -
j_call: TRBJ1-3
d_call: -
v_call: TRBV7-9

cdr3_nt: TGTGCCACCATTGAGCAGGGGGCTGCTGGAAACACCATATATTTT
cdr3_aa: CATIEQGAAGNTIYF
clone_size: -
j_call: TRBJ1-3
d_call: TRBD1
v_call: TRBV7-3